These T cell receptor beta chains were read from a single sample in a study of shared clonotypes between healthy human individuals. The table came from immunoSEQ multiplex PCR; TCRdb's copy has only in-frame clones and leaves some out. The data show 550,000 to 750,000 clones, 92% seen once. Input material: naive CD8+ T cells sorted from blood. Receptors originate from a man aged 25-45 years in good health. Both conserved end residues are part of each CDR3. The order of the fields is J gene, CDR3 length, D gene, V gene, clone size, CDR3 protein, CDR3 DNA. D genes are given only for firm matches. The size entry is marked missing in some rows and otherwise reads once, few, many or a size class.

j_gene: TRBJ2-1
len: 11
d_gene: NA
v_gene: TRBV7-9
abundance: once
CDR3aa: CASSPYNEQFF
CDR3nt: TGTGCCAGCAGCCCCTACAATGAGCAGTTCTTC

j_gene: TRBJ2-7
len: 15
d_gene: TRBD2
v_gene: TRBV9
abundance: NA
CDR3aa: CASSETSGRSYEQYF
CDR3nt: TGTGCCAGCAGCGAGACTAGCGGGAGGTCCTACGAGCAGTACTTC

j_gene: TRBJ2-1
len: 16
d_gene: TRBD2
v_gene: TRBV13
abundance: NA
CDR3aa: CASSLGTSGDYNEQFF
CDR3nt: TGTGCCAGCAGCTTAGGGACTAGCGGAGACTACAATGAGCAGTTCTTC

j_gene: TRBJ2-1
len: 14
d_gene: NA
v_gene: TRBV5-1
abundance: once
CDR3aa: CASSLAALYNEQFF
CDR3nt: TGCGCCAGCAGCTTGGCCGCACTCTACAATGAGCAGTTCTTC

j_gene: TRBJ2-3
len: 17
d_gene: NA
v_gene: TRBV7-9
abundance: NA
CDR3aa: CASSLIGSGDNTDTQYF
CDR3nt: TGTGCCAGCAGCTTAATAGGGAGCGGAGACAACACAGATACGCAGTATTTT

j_gene: TRBJ1-2
len: 15
d_gene: NA
v_gene: TRBV14
abundance: NA
CDR3aa: CASSQRGGELNGYTF
CDR3nt: TGTGCCAGCAGCCAAAGGGGGGGCGAATTGAATGGCTACACCTTC

j_gene: TRBJ2-3
len: 16
d_gene: NA
v_gene: TRBV9
abundance: once
CDR3aa: CASSVGVTQSGDTQYF
CDR3nt: TGTGCCAGCAGCGTAGGGGTAACCCAGTCAGGAGATACGCAGTATTTT

j_gene: TRBJ2-5
len: 14
d_gene: NA
v_gene: TRBV5-6
abundance: NA
CDR3aa: CASSPTGRGETQYF
CDR3nt: TGTGCCAGCAGCCCGACAGGGAGGGGAGAGACCCAGTACTTC

j_gene: TRBJ1-1
len: 13
d_gene: NA
v_gene: TRBV30
abundance: NA
CDR3aa: CAWSVESGFEAFF
CDR3nt: TGTGCCTGGAGTGTCGAGAGTGGATTTGAAGCTTTCTTT

j_gene: TRBJ2-2
len: 15
d_gene: NA
v_gene: TRBV7-4
abundance: NA
CDR3aa: CASSLGRGETGELFF
CDR3nt: TGTGCCAGCAGCTTAGGAAGAGGAGAGACCGGGGAGCTGTTTTTT

j_gene: TRBJ2-2
len: 17
d_gene: TRBD2
v_gene: TRBV27
abundance: NA
CDR3aa: CASSLLAGGSNTGELFF
CDR3nt: TGTGCCAGCAGTCTACTAGCGGGAGGTTCGAACACCGGGGAGCTGTTTTTT

j_gene: TRBJ2-5
len: 16
d_gene: TRBD2
v_gene: TRBV4-2
abundance: NA
CDR3aa: CASSPTPTSGKETQYF
CDR3nt: TGTGCCAGCAGCCCAACACCTACTAGCGGGAAAGAGACCCAGTACTTC

j_gene: TRBJ1-2
len: 13
d_gene: NA
v_gene: TRBV29-1
abundance: NA
CDR3aa: CSSERQAFEGYTF
CDR3nt: TGCAGCTCCGAGCGACAGGCCTTTGAGGGCTACACCTTC

j_gene: TRBJ2-1
len: 15
d_gene: NA
v_gene: TRBV4-3
abundance: NA
CDR3aa: CASSSTVSSYNEQFF
CDR3nt: TGCGCCAGCAGCTCGACTGTGAGCTCCTACAATGAGCAGTTCTTC

j_gene: TRBJ2-1
len: 14
d_gene: TRBD2
v_gene: TRBV27
abundance: NA
CDR3aa: CASSLAGAHNEQFF
CDR3nt: TGTGCCAGCAGTTTAGCGGGAGCCCACAATGAGCAGTTCTTC

j_gene: TRBJ2-7
len: 17
d_gene: TRBD2
v_gene: TRBV2
abundance: once
CDR3aa: CASSGLAGGIFSYEQYF
CDR3nt: TGTGCCAGCAGTGGACTAGCGGGAGGGATATTCTCCTACGAGCAGTACTTC

j_gene: TRBJ2-7
len: 16
d_gene: NA
v_gene: TRBV27
abundance: few
CDR3aa: CASSQVPLGGNYEQYF
CDR3nt: TGTGCCAGCAGTCAAGTCCCCCTAGGCGGTAACTACGAGCAGTACTTC

j_gene: TRBJ2-7
len: 14
d_gene: NA
v_gene: TRBV7-8
abundance: NA
CDR3aa: CASSLRQVLYEQYF
CDR3nt: TGTGCCAGCAGCTTACGACAGGTACTCTACGAGCAGTACTTC

j_gene: TRBJ2-7
len: 14
d_gene: NA
v_gene: TRBV19
abundance: once
CDR3aa: CASSTQGGFYEQYF
CDR3nt: TGTGCCAGTAGTACCCAGGGGGGCTTCTACGAGCAGTACTTC

j_gene: TRBJ2-3
len: 14
d_gene: NA
v_gene: TRBV9
abundance: NA
CDR3aa: CASSVATSTDTQYF
CDR3nt: TGTGCCAGCAGCGTAGCGACAAGCACAGATACGCAGTATTTT

j_gene: TRBJ2-6
len: 14
d_gene: NA
v_gene: TRBV28
abundance: NA
CDR3aa: CASTDLSGANVLTF
CDR3nt: TGTGCCAGCACCGACCTCTCTGGGGCCAACGTCCTGACTTTC

j_gene: TRBJ2-7
len: 14
d_gene: TRBD2
v_gene: TRBV2
abundance: NA
CDR3aa: CASKPGLAEYEQYF
CDR3nt: TGTGCCAGCAAACCGGGACTAGCGGAGTACGAGCAGTACTTC

j_gene: TRBJ1-2
len: 13
d_gene: NA
v_gene: TRBV5-5
abundance: NA
CDR3aa: CASSPYFTEGYTF
CDR3nt: TGTGCCAGCAGCCCCTACTTTACCGAAGGCTACACCTTC

j_gene: TRBJ2-7
len: 11
d_gene: NA
v_gene: TRBV7-9
abundance: NA
CDR3aa: CASSVSGEQYF
CDR3nt: TGTGCCAGCAGCGTGAGTGGCGAGCAGTACTTC

j_gene: TRBJ2-1
len: 14
d_gene: TRBD2
v_gene: TRBV9
abundance: NA
CDR3aa: CASSVEGGLAEQFF
CDR3nt: TGTGCCAGCAGCGTCGAGGGGGGACTAGCGGAGCAGTTCTTC

j_gene: TRBJ1-2
len: 15
d_gene: TRBD1
v_gene: TRBV30
abundance: few
CDR3aa: CAWSAGTGGSDGYTF
CDR3nt: TGTGCCTGGAGTGCCGGGACAGGGGGTTCGGATGGCTACACCTTC

j_gene: TRBJ2-3
len: 13
d_gene: NA
v_gene: TRBV5-5
abundance: once
CDR3aa: CASSLGLTDTQYF
CDR3nt: TGTGCCAGCAGCTTGGGGCTCACAGATACGCAGTATTTT

j_gene: TRBJ2-1
len: 15
d_gene: NA
v_gene: TRBV23-1
abundance: NA
CDR3aa: CASSPLNDGYNEQFF
CDR3nt: TGCGCCAGCAGTCCACTGAACGACGGATACAATGAGCAGTTCTTC

j_gene: TRBJ2-3
len: 15
d_gene: TRBD1
v_gene: TRBV9
abundance: once
CDR3aa: CASSAPGQGTDTQYF
CDR3nt: TGTGCCAGCAGCGCACCGGGACAGGGAACAGATACGCAGTATTTT